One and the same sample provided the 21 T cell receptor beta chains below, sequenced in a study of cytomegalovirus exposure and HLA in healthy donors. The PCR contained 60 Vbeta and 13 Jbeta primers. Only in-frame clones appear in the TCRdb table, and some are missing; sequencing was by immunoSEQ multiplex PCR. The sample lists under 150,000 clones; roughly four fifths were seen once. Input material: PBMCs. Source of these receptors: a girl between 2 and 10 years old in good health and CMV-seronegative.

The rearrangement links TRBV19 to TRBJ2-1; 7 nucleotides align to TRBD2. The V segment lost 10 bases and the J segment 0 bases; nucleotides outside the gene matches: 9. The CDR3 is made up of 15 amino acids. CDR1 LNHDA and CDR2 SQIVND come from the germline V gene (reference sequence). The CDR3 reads CATIAGPSSYNEQFF. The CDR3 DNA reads TGTGCCACCATAGCGGGTCCGAGCTCCTACAATGAGCAGTTCTTC.

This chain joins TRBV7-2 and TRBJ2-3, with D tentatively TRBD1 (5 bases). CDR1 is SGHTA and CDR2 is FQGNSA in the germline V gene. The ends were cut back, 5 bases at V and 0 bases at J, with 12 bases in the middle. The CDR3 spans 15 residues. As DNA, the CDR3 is TGTGCCAGCAGCCAGAACAGGCCTAGCACAGATACGCAGTATTTT. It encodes CASSQNRPSTDTQYF. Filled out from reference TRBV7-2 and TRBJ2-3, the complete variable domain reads GAGVSQSPSNKVTEKGKDVELRCDPISGHTALYWYRQSLGQGLEFLIYFQGNSAPDKSGLPSDRFSAERTGGSVSTLTIQRTQQEDSAVYLCASSQNRPSTDTQYFGPGTRLTVL.

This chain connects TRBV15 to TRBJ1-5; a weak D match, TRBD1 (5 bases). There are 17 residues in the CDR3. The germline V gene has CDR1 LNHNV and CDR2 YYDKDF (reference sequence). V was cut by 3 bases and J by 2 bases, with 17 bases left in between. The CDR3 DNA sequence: TGTGCCACCAGCAGTGGGCCCAGGGTCCTCGGCAATCAGCCCCAGCATTTT. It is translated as CATSSGPRVLGNQPQHF.

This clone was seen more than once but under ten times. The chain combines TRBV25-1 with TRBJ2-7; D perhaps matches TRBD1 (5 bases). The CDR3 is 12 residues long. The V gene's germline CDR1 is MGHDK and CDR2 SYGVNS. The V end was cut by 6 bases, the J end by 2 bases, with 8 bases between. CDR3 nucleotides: TGTGCCAGCAGAGGACAAGCCTACGAGCAGTACTTC. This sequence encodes CASRGQAYEQYF.

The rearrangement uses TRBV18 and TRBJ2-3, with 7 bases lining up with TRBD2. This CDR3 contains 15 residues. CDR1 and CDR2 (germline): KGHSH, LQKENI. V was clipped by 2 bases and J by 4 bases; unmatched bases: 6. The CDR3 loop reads CASSPGSGHPDTQYF. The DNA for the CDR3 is TGTGCCAGCTCACCAGGTAGCGGGCATCCAGATACGCAGTATTTT. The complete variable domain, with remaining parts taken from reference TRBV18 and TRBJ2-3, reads NAGVMQNPRHLVRRRGQEARLRCSPMKGHSHVYWYRQLPEEGLKFMVYLQKENIIDESGMPKERFSAEFPKEGPSILRIQQVVRGDSAAYFCASSPGSGHPDTQYFGPGTRLTVL.

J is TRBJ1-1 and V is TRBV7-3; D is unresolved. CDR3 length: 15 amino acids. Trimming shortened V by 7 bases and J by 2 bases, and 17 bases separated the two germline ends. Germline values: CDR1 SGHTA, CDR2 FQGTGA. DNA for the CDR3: TGTGCCAGCATCCTACAGCAGATTGAAAACACTGAAGCTTTCTTT. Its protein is CASILQQIENTEAFF. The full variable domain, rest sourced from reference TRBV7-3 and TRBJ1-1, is GAGVSQTPSNKVTEKGKYVELRCDPISGHTALYWYRQSLGQGPEFLIYFQGTGAADDSGLPNDRFFAVRPEGSVSTLKIQRTERGDSAVYLCASILQQIENTEAFFGQGTRLTVV.

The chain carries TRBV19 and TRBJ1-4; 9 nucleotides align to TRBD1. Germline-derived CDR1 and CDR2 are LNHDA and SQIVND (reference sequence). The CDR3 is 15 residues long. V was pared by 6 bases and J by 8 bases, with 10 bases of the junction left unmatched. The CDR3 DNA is TGTGCCAGTAGCAAGATCCCGGGACAGGGCGAAAAACTGTTTTTT. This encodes CASSKIPGQGEKLFF.

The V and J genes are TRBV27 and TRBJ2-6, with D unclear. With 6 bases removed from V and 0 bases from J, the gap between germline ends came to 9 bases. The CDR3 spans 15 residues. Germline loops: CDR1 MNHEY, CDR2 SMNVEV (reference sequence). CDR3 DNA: TGTGCCAGCAGACCTTACAGCTCTGGGGCCAACGTCCTGACTTTC. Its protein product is CASRPYSSGANVLTF.

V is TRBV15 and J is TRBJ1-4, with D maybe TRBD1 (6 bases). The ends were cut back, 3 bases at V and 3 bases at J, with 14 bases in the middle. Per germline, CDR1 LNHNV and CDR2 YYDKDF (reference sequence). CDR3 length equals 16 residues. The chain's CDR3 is CATSRREQGPNEKLFF. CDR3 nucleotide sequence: TGTGCCACCAGCAGGCGAGAACAGGGTCCTAATGAAAAACTGTTTTTT.

This chain's CDR3 is CALAGGPDPYEQYF. The CDR3 DNA follows: TGTGCGCTAGCGGGGGGGCCGGACCCCTACGAGCAGTACTTC. The V call is TRBV5-4, the J call TRBJ2-7; TRBD2 aligns across 12 bases. Per the germline V gene, CDR1 is SGHNT and CDR2 is YYREEE (reference sequence). CDR3 size: 14 residues. The whole variable domain, remainder taken from reference TRBV5-4 and TRBJ2-7, is ETGVTQSPTHLIKTRGQQVTLRCSSQSGHNTVSWYQQALGQGPQFIFQYYREEENGRGNFPPRFSGLQFPNYSSELNVNALELDDSALYLCALAGGPDPYEQYFGPGTRLTVT.

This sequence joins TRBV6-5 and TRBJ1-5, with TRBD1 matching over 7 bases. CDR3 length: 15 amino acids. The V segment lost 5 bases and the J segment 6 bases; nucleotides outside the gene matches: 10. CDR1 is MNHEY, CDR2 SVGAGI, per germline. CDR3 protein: CASSPGQGEVQPQHF. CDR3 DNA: TGTGCCAGCAGTCCGGGGCAGGGGGAGGTTCAGCCCCAGCATTTT.

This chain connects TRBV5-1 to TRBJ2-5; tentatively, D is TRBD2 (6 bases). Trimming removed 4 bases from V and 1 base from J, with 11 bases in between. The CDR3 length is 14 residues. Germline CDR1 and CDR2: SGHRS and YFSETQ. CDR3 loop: CASSQYSGQETQYF. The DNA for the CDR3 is TGCGCCAGCAGCCAATATAGCGGCCAAGAGACCCAGTACTTC.

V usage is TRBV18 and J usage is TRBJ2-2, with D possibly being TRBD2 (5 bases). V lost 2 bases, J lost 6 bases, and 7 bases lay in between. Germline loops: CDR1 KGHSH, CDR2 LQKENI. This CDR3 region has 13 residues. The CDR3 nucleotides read TGTGCCAGCTCACCAGAGGGTCCCGGGGAGCTGTTTTTT. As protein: CASSPEGPGELFF.

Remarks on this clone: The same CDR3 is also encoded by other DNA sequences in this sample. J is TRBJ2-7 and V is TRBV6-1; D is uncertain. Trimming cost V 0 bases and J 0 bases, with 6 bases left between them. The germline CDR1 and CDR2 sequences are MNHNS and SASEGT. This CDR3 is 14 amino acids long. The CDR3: CASSEAGSSYEQYF. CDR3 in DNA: TGTGCCAGCAGTGAAGCCGGTTCCTCCTACGAGCAGTACTTC.

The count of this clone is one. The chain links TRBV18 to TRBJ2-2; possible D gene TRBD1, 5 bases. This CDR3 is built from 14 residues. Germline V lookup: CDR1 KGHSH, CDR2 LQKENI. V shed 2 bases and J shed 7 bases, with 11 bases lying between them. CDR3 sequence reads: CASSPERGVGELFF. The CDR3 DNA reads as TGTGCCAGCTCACCAGAAAGGGGCGTCGGGGAGCTGTTTTTT.

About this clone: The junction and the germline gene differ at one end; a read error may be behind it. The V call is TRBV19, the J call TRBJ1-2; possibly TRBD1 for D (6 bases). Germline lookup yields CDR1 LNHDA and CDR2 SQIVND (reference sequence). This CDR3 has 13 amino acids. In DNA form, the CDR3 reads TGTGCCAGTAGTTTACAGGGAATGTATGGCTGCACCTTC. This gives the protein CASSLQGMYGCTF. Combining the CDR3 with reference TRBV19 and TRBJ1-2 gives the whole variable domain DGGITQSPKYLFRKEGQNVTLSCEQNLNHDAMYWYRQDPGQGLRLIYYSQIVNDFQKGDIAEGYSVSREKKESFPLTVTSAQKNPTAFYLCASSLQGMYGCTFGSGTRLTVV.

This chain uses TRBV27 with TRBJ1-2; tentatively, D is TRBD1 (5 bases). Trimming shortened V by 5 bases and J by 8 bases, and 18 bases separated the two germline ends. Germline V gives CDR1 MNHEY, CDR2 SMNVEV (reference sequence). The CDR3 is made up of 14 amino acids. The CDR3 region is CASSREFGAWGYTF. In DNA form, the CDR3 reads TGTGCCAGCAGTAGAGAGTTTGGGGCATGGGGCTACACCTTC.

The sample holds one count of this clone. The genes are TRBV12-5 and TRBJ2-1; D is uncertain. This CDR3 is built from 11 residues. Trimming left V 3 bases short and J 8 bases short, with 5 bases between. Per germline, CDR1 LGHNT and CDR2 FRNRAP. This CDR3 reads CASGFFDEQFF. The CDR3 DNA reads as TGTGCTAGTGGTTTTTTCGATGAGCAGTTCTTC.

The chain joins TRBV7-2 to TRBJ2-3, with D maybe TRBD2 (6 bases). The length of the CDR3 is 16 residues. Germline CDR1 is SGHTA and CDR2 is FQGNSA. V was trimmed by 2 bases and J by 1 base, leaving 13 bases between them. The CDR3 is CASSLYPASGTDTQYF. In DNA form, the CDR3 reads TGTGCCAGCAGCTTATACCCTGCTAGCGGCACAGATACGCAGTATTTT.

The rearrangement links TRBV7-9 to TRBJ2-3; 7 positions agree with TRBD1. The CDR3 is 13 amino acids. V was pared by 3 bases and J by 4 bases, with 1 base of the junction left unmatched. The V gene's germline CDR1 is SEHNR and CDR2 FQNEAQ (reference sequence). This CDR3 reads CASSLTGPDTQYF. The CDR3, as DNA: TGTGCCAGCAGCTTGACAGGGCCAGATACGCAGTATTTT.

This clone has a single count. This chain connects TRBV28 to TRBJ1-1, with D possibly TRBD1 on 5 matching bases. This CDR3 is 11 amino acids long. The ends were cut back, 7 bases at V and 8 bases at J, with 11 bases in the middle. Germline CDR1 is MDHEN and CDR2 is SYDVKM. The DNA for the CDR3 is TGTGCCAGCACCCCCGGGGGAGAAGCTTTCTTT. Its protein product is CASTPGGEAFF.